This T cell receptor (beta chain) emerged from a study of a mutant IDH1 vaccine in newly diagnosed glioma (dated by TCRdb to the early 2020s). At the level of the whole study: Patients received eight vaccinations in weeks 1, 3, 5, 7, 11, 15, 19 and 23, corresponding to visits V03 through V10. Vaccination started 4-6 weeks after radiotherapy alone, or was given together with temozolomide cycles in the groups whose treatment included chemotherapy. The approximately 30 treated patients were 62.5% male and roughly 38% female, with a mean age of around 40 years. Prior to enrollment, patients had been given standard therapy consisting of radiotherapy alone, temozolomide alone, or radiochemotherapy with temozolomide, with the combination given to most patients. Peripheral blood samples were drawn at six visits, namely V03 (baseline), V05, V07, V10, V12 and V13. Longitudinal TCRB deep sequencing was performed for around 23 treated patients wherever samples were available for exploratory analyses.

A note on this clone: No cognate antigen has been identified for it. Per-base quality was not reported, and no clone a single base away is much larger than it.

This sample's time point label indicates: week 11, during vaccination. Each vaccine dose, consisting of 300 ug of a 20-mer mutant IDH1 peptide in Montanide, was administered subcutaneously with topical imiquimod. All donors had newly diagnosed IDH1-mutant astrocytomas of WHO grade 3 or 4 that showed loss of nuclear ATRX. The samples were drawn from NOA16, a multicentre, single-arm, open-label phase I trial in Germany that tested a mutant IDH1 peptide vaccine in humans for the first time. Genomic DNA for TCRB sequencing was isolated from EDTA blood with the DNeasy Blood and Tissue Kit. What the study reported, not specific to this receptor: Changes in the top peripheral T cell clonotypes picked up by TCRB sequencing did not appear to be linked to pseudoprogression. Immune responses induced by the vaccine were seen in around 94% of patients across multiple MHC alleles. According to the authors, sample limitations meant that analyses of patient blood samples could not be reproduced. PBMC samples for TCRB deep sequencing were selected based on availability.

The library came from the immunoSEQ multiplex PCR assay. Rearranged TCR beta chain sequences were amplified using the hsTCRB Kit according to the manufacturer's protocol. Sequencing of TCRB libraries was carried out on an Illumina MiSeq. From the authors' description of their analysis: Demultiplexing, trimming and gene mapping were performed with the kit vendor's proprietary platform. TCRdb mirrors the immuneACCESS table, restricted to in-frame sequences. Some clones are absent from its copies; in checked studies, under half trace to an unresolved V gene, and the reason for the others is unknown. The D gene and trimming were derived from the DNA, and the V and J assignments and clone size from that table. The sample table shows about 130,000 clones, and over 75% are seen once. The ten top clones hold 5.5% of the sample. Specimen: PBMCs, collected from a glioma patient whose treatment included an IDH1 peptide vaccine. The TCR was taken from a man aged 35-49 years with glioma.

The nucleotide sequence is TGTGCCAGCAGCTTAGAAAGCCAATCCTACGAGCAGTACTTC. The resulting protein is CASSLESQSYEQYF. Recombination connected TRBV7-9 to TRBJ2-7; confidence is insufficient to name the D gene. Its CDR3 holds 14 amino acids, cysteine through phenylalanine. Of the read, only the CDR3 DNA is kept; its 42 bases are in frame from base 1. V and J are truncated by 1 base and 1 base respectively, leaving an intervening sequence of 8 bases. Via the germline V gene (reference sequence), CDR1 is SEHNR and CDR2 FQNEAQ.